These 14 T cell receptor beta chains were sequenced from one sample in a study of blood T cell repertoires in COVID-19. TCRdb's copy holds only in-frame clones and misses some; the assay was immunoSEQ multiplex PCR. The sample has 120,000 to 150,000 clones; approximately 85% are singletons. Sequenced material: peripheral blood. Receptor source: a man aged 45-65 years with acute or convalescent COVID-19.

The chain carries TRBV25-1 and TRBJ2-2; 10 nucleotides agree with TRBD2. The CDR3 is made up of 14 amino acids. V shed 6 bases, J shed 6 bases, and the junction held 4 bases outside the gene matches. Looked up from germline, CDR1 is MGHDK and CDR2 is SYGVNS. The CDR3 reads CASRQAGGAGELFF. CDR3 DNA: TGTGCCAGCAGACAAGCGGGAGGGGCCGGGGAGCTGTTTTTT. Full variable domain (missing parts from reference TRBV25-1 and TRBJ2-2): EADIYQTPRYLVIGTGKKITLECSQTMGHDKMYWYQQDPGMELHLIHYSYGVNSTEKGDLSSESTVSRIRTEHFPLTLESARPSHTSQYLCASRQAGGAGELFFGEGSRLTVL.

The V and J genes are TRBV6-5 and TRBJ1-3, with D unclear. The CDR3 is made up of 14 amino acids. Trimming pared 6 bases from V and 8 bases from J, leaving 17 bases between. The germline V gene encodes CDR1 MNHEY and CDR2 SVGAGI. The CDR3 DNA reads TGTGCCAGCAGAGCGACACGGGAGAGACACACCATATATTTT. This gives the protein CASRATRERHTIYF.

V is TRBV5-1 and J is TRBJ2-7; 7 nucleotides align to TRBD2. V shed 4 bases and J 6 bases; nucleotides not matched to a gene: 13. Germline V gene data show CDR1 as SGHRS and CDR2 as YFSETQ. CDR3 length equals 15 residues. DNA for the CDR3: TGCGCCAGCAGCACAGGCGGCGGGAGAAGCGTCGAGCAGTACTTC. Its translation: CASSTGGGRSVEQYF. The variable domain in full, with the rest retrieved from reference TRBV5-1 and TRBJ2-7, is KAGVTQTPRYLIKTRGQQVTLSCSPISGHRSVSWYQQTPGQGLQFLFEYFSETQRNKGNFPGRFSGRQFSNSRSEMNVSTLELGDSALYLCASSTGGGRSVEQYFGPGTRLTVT.

Details on this clone: The same CDR3 also results from other DNA sequences found in this sample. This sequence joins TRBV18 and TRBJ1-5; 8 nucleotides agree with TRBD1. V dropped 3 bases and J dropped 4; count of bases not matched to a gene: 2. CDR3 size: 14 residues. Per the germline V gene, CDR1 is KGHSH and CDR2 is LQKENI. CDR3: CASSPGTGNQPQHF. CDR3 DNA: TGTGCCAGCTCACCTGGGACAGGTAATCAGCCCCAGCATTTT.

The chain employs TRBV6-5 and TRBJ2-1, with D unclear. This CDR3 is built from 12 residues. Trimming left V 2 bases short and J 6 bases short, with 5 bases between. Germline-derived CDR1 and CDR2 are MNHEY and SVGAGI. The CDR3 loop is CASSYLSNEQFF. DNA of the CDR3: TGTGCCAGCAGTTACCTAAGCAATGAGCAGTTCTTC.

The chain has TRBV6-5 and TRBJ1-1; 9 positions match TRBD1. After removal of 6 bases from V and 1 base from J, the junction contained 3 bases not matched to a gene. CDR1 and CDR2 from the germline V gene are MNHEY and SVGAGI. The CDR3 length is 14 residues. The CDR3, as DNA: TGTGCCAGCAGCACAGGGGGCCCGAACACTGAAGCTTTCTTT. Amino acids: CASSTGGPNTEAFF.

This chain connects TRBV29-1 to TRBJ1-1; 7 nucleotides align to TRBD1. V shed 2 bases and J 5 bases; nucleotides not matched to a gene: 5. Germline loops: CDR1 SQVTM, CDR2 ANQGSEA. The CDR3 totals 13 residues. Here the CDR3 reads CSVESRGRTEAFF. CDR3 DNA sequence: TGCAGCGTTGAAAGCAGGGGGAGGACTGAAGCTTTCTTT.

The chain uses TRBV3-1 (or the pseudogene TRBV3-2) and TRBJ2-1; tentative D call: TRBD2 (5 bases). Germline V CDR1 and CDR2: LGHDT, YNNKEL (reference sequence). CDR3 size: 14 residues. V lost 4 bases and J lost 9, with 16 bases in between. As DNA, the CDR3 is TGTGCCAGCAGCCTCCCCGGGCTCGGAGGTGAGCAGTTCTTC. As protein: CASSLPGLGGEQFF.

This chain connects TRBV2 to TRBJ1-1; D remains ambiguous. The CDR3 is 14 residues long. The V gene's germline CDR1 is SNHLY and CDR2 FYNNEI. With 0 bases removed from V and 1 base from J, the gap between germline ends came to 6 bases. The CDR3: CASSEARQNTEAFF. In DNA, the CDR3 is TGTGCCAGCAGTGAAGCGCGTCAGAACACTGAAGCTTTCTTT.

The chain combines TRBV6-5 with TRBJ1-2; a possible D gene is TRBD1 (6 bases). V lost 6 bases and J 0 bases, leaving 14 bases between the germline ends. The CDR3 contains 15 residues. Germline CDR1 MNHEY, CDR2 SVGAGI. The CDR3 DNA is TGTGCCAGCAGGCTCCGGGACACTGCTAACTATGGCTACACCTTC. As protein: CASRLRDTANYGYTF.

The genes are TRBV6-5 and TRBJ1-1; a weak D match, TRBD1 (5 bases). The CDR3 has 16 amino acids. Trimming left V 0 bases short and J 6 bases short, with 17 bases between. CDR1 is MNHEY and CDR2 is SVGAGI in the germline V gene. CDR3 bases: TGTGCCAGCAGTTACTCCCTGGGACCCGGGAGGTCTGAAGCTTTCTTT. Residues: CASSYSLGPGRSEAFF.

V is TRBV4-2 and J is TRBJ2-3; weak D call: TRBD2 (6 bases). The V and J ends lost 1 base and 6 bases respectively, with 17 bases between them. CDR3 length: 16 residues. CDR1 and CDR2 (germline): LGHNA, YNFKEQ. DNA for the CDR3: TGTGCCAGCAGCCAAGTTCGGGGGAGGACCGATGATACGCAGTATTTT. Encoded protein: CASSQVRGRTDDTQYF.

This clone was found once. J is TRBJ2-2 and V is TRBV3-1 (or the pseudogene TRBV3-2), with D tentatively TRBD1 (6 bases). The CDR3 spans 15 residues. The germline CDR1 and CDR2 sequences are LGHDT and YNNKEL (reference sequence). V lost 4 bases and J 0 bases, leaving 9 bases between the germline ends. The CDR3 nucleotides read TGTGCCAGCAGCCGGGGACATGCGAACACCGGGGAGCTGTTTTTT. Protein: CASSRGHANTGELFF.

The chain couples TRBV11-2 to TRBJ2-1; TRBD2 aligns across 11 bases. J lost 7 bases, V lost 1 base, and 3 bases had no gene match. This CDR3 spans 15 amino acids. Germline V gives CDR1 SGHAT, CDR2 FQNNGV. The CDR3 protein is CASSLGLAGNNEQFF. The CDR3 nucleotides are TGTGCCAGCAGCTTAGGACTAGCGGGAAATAATGAGCAGTTCTTC.